Listed here is a single TCR beta chain. Its antigen is not identified. The data derive from a study of STAT3 mutations in large granular lymphocyte leukemia. Sequencing used immunoSEQ multiplex PCR; TCRdb keeps in-frame clones, though not all of them. The sample has about 4,600 clones; roughly 50% are singletons. The study's findings and limits: Persisting codominant clonotypes may have hidden a small pathogenic clone. At least one immunodominant TCR beta clonotype appeared in every T-cell large granular lymphocyte leukemia patient.

The source is a male patient between 45 and 60 years old with T-cell large granular lymphocyte leukemia. Some clones in this sample may be carry-over from other donors' samples. Sequencing was performed on peripheral blood mononuclear cells.

The CDR3 DNA is TGTGCCAGCAGTTTATGGGGGGGTTTTGGTCAGCCCCAGCATTTT. It specifies CASSLWGGFGQPQHF. The chain has TRBV27 and TRBJ1-5, with D possibly TRBD1 on 5 matching bases. Germline V gene data show CDR1 as MNHEY and CDR2 as SMNVEV (reference sequence). This CDR3 has 15 amino acids. The V gene lost 1 base and the J gene lost 6 bases, with 13 bases spanning the gap.